Sequencing of this T cell receptor (beta chain) was carried out in a study of control samples from healthy donors and cancer patients (dated by TCRdb to the early 2020s). The CDR3 spans 16 residues, from the cysteine through the phenylalanine. Left in the record is the CDR3 DNA by itself, 48 bases read in frame from the first base. CDR1 and CDR2 were assigned from the germline V gene as SGHTA and FQGNSA. V is pared back by 5 bases and J by 0 bases, with 14 bases lying between the germline termini. To note about this clone: The target of this receptor is not known. No base qualities exist here, and no much larger clone lies one base off it.

The library was made by the immunoSEQ multiplex PCR assay. The clones in this table, taken by TCRdb from immuneACCESS, are in-frame only. Not every clone is retained; where verified, under half of the shortfall comes from an unresolved V gene, and the cause of the rest is unknown. For this sample the table gives 150,000 to 180,000 clones, of which around 95% were detected only once. The ten largest clones add up to around 6.2% of the sample. The chain joins TRBV7-2 to TRBJ2-1, with TRBD1 as a weak D call on 5 bases. Sequencing was carried out using blood. The receptor was derived from a middle-aged man in good health. The nucleotide sequence reads as follows: TGTGCCAGCAGCCCTGACAGCTCGAGCTCCTACAATGAGCAGTTCTTC. Its protein is CASSPDSSSSYNEQFF.